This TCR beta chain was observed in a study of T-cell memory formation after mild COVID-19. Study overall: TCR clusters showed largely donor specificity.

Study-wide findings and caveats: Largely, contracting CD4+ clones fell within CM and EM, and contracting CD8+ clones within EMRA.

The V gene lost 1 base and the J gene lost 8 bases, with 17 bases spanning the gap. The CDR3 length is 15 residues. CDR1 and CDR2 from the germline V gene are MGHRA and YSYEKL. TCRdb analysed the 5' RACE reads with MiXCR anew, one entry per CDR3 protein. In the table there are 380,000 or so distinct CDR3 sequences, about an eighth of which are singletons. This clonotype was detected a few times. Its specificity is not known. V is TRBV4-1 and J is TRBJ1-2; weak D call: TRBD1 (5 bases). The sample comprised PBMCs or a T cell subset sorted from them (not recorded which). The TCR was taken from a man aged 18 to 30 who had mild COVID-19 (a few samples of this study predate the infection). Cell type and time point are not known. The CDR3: CASSQAVSGVFGYTF. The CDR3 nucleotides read TGCGCCAGCAGCCAAGCCGTCTCGGGGGTGTTCGGCTACACCTTC.